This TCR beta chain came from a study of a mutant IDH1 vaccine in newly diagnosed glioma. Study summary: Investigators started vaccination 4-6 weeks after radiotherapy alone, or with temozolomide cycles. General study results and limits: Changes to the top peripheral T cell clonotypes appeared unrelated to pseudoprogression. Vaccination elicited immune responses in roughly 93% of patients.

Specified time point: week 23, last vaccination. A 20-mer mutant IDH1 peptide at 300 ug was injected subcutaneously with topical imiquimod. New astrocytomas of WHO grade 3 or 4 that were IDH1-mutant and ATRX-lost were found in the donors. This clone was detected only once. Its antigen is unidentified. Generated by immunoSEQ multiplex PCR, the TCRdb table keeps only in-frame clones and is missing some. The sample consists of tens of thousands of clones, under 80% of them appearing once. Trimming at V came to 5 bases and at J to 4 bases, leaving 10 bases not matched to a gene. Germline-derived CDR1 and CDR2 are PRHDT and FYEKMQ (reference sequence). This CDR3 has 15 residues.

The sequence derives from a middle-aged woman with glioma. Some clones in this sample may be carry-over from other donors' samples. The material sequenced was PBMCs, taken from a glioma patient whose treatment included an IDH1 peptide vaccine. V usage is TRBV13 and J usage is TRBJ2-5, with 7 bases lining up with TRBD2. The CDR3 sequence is CASSPRGGIRETQYF. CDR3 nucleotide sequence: TGTGCCAGCAGCCCCCGGGGAGGGATTCGAGAGACCCAGTACTTC.